This TCR beta chain was retrieved from a study of T cell repertoires in cytomegalovirus infection. Study information: HLA-B-restricted CMV epitopes that are well studied, plus recently identified HLA-C-restricted ones, were used by the study. Indications came from public TCR beta signatures; they pointed to CMV infection and to a matching HLA type. Study conclusions and caveats: HLA-C-restricted CMV clonotypes gave the most frequent clonotype in two of eight donors. CMV carriers having the relevant HLA were flagged by cumulative public TCR beta family frequency.

This clonotype was seen a few times. Its antigen is not known. From the reads, TCRdb called clonotypes with MiXCR, one entry per CDR3 protein. Here the sample spans 80,000 to 95,000 distinct CDR3 sequences, approximately 30% being singletons. Trimming pared 4 bases from V and 4 bases from J, leaving 15 bases between. Germline CDR1 and CDR2: SGHDT and YYEEEE. The CDR3 contains 16 residues. The source of this sequence is a human donor in good health (CMV status not recorded). Some clones in this sample may be carry-over from other donors' samples. The chain uses TRBV5-6 and TRBJ2-6; D perhaps matches TRBD2 (5 bases). Sequences were derived from CD8+ T cells from cultured PBMCs, sampled from culture after CMV antigen stimulation. As DNA, the CDR3 is TGTGCCAGCAGCCCGGGGATCCTAGGGGGGGCCAACGTCCTGACTTTC. It encodes CASSPGILGGANVLTF.